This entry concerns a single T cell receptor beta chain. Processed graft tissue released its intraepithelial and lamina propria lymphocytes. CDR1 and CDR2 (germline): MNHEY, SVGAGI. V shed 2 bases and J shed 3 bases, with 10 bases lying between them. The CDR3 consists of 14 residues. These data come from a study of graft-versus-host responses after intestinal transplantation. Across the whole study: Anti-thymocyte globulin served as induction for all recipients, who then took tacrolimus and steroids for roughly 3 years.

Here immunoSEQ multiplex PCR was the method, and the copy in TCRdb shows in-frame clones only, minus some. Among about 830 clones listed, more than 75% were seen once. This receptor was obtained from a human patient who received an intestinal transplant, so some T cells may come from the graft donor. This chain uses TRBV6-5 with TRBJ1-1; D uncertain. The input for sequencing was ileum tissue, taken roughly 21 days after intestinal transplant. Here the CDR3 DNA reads TGTGCCAGCAGTTACGCCTACTGGGACACTGAAGCTTTCTTT. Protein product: CASSYAYWDTEAFF.